This T cell receptor beta chain was recovered during a study of cytomegalovirus exposure and HLA in healthy donors. The study's findings and limits: First-cohort TCR clusters were later found to tend to co-occur in the 120 validation repertoires.

Libraries were prepared by immunoSEQ multiplex PCR; TCRdb keeps only in-frame clonotypes and omits some of them. Among around 200,000 clones listed, around 88% were seen once. Germline V lookup: CDR1 SGHTS, CDR2 YDEGEE. This CDR3 region has 16 residues. Trimming at V came to 5 bases and at J to 0 bases, leaving 7 bases not matched to a gene. As concerns this clone: No antigen is known for it.

Input material: PBMCs. V usage is TRBV5-8 and J usage is TRBJ1-4; TRBD1 agrees at 7 bases. The TCR comes from a woman between 18 and 29 years old in good health and CMV-seronegative. The DNA for the CDR3 is TGTGCCAGCAGTACAGGGGCAGTTGCAACTAATGAAAAACTGTTTTTT. It yields the protein CASSTGAVATNEKLFF.